This TCR beta chain comes out of a study of blood T cell repertoires in COVID-19. On the study more broadly: The analysed material was cDNA or gDNA that came from T cells, B-cell-depleted T cells, or PBMCs.

Original processing notes: Estimates of nucleated cell counts were drawn from the amplification of reference gene primers. Assay used: immunoSEQ multiplex PCR; TCRdb lists only in-frame clones, some missing. V, J and clone size were drawn from that table, and D and trimming were deduced from the DNA. The table includes 130,000 to 150,000 clones, around three quarters detected once. What was sequenced was peripheral blood. This TCR came from a man aged 80 or over with acute or convalescent COVID-19.

CDR3 nucleotides: TGCAGTGCTAGACCAAACTACGAGCAGTACTTC. It encodes CSARPNYEQYF. V and J are TRBV20-1 and TRBJ2-7; D is undetermined. V was shortened by 2 bases and J by 3 bases, with 5 bases between the two germline ends. The CDR3 is 11 amino acids. Germline CDR1 is DFQATT and CDR2 is SNEGSKA (reference sequence).